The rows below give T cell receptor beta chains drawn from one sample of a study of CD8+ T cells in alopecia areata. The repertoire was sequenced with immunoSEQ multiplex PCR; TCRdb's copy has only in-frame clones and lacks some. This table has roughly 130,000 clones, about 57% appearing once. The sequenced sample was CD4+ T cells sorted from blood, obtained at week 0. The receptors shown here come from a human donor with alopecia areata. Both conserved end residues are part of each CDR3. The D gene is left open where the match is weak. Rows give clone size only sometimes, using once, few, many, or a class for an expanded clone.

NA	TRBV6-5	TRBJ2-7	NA	TGTGCCAGCACCGGACTCTACGAGCAGTACTTC	CASTGLYEQYF
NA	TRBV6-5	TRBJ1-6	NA	TGTGCCAGCACCGAAGGGGGGAGGAGGGGTTCACCCCTCCACTTT	CASTEGGRRGSPLHF
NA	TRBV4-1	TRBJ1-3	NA	TGCGCCAGCAGCCAAGAAGGAAACCTGGGGAGTGGAAACACCATATATTTT	CASSQEGNLGSGNTIYF
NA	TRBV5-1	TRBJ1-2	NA	TGCGCCAGCTCCACAGGGACAAACTATGGCTACACCTTC	CASSTGTNYGYTF
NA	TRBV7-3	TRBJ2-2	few	TGTGCCAGCAGCCAAACGAAGGGGCCCGGGGAGCTGTTTTTT	CASSQTKGPGELFF
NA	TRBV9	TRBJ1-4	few	TGTGCCAGCAGCGACGACCACGGACAGCAGGGTGAAAAACTGTTTTTT	CASSDDHGQQGEKLFF
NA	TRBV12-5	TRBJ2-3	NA	TGTGCTAGTGGATGGGACGACGGGAGCCCACAAGACCCTCCCAAGTATTTT	CASGWDDGSPQDPPKYF
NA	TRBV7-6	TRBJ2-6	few	TGTGCCAGCAGCTTAAATGACAGAGCCAACGTCCTGACTTTC	CASSLNDRANVLTF
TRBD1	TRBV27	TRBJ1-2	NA	TGTGCCAGCAGTGCGACAGGGCGAGGCTACACCTTC	CASSATGRGYTF
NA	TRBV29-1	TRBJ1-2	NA	TGCAGCGTCGGGGGAGCAGGGGAGCTTGGCTACACCTTC	CSVGGAGELGYTF
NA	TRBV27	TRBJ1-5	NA	TGTGCCAGCAGTATAGGCAATCAGCCCCAGCATTTT	CASSIGNQPQHF
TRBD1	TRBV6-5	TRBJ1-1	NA	TGTGCCAGCAGCAGGGGGGCTGAAGCTTTCTTT	CASSRGAEAFF
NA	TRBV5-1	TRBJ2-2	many	TGCGCCAGCAGCTTGTTTCAGGAGGACACCGGGGAGCTGTTTTTT	CASSLFQEDTGELFF
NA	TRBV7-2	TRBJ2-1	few	TGTGCCAGCAGCCTGTGGCAGTACAATGAGCAGTTCTTC	CASSLWQYNEQFF
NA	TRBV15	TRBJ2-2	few	TGTGCCACCAGCAGACAAACCGGGGAGCTGTTTTTT	CATSRQTGELFF
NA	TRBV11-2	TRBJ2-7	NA	TGTGCCAGCAGCTTAGCGGGACGGGGACCCTACGAGCAGTACTTC	CASSLAGRGPYEQYF
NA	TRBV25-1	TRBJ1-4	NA	TGTGCCAGCAGTGAGCATGAGAATAATGAAAAACTGTTTTTT	CASSEHENNEKLFF
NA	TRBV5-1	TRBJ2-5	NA	TGCGCCAGCAGCTTGGAGGTGGAGACCCAGTACTTC	CASSLEVETQYF
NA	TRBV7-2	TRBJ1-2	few	TGTGCCAGCAGCTCGTCTTTTCAGGCGTACTATGGCTACACCTTC	CASSSSFQAYYGYTF
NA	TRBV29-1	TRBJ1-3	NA	TGCAGCGCCAGGACAGTGGAAGGTGGAAACACCATATATTTT	CSARTVEGGNTIYF
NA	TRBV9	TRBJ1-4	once	TGTGCCAGCAGCGTACAGGGAGGGGATGAAAAACTGTTTTTT	CASSVQGGDEKLFF
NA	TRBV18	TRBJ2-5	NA	TGTGCCAGCTCACCCCTTACGGACGATCAAGAGACCCAGTACTTC	CASSPLTDDQETQYF
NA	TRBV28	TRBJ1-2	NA	TGTGCCAGCAGTTTTCGCAGCCTCTATGGCTACACCTTC	CASSFRSLYGYTF
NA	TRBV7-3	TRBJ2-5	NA	TGTGCCAGCAGCTTAACGGGGCGGGACAGCGTTCCAGAGACCCAGTACTTC	CASSLTGRDSVPETQYF
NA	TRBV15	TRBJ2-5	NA	TGTGCCACCAGCAGAGAGCGGGTGGGCCTACCGAGGGAACAGTACTTC	CATSRERVGLPREQYF
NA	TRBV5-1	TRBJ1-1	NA	TGCGCCAGCAGACCCAGTGAGAGCACTGAAGCTTTCTTT	CASRPSESTEAFF
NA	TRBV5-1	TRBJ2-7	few	TGCGCCAGCAGCTTGGATACGGGCATCGGGACCGAGCAGTACTTC	CASSLDTGIGTEQYF
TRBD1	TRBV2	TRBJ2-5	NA	TGTGCCAGCAAGGTTACAGGGGCGGGAGAGACCCAGTACTTC	CASKVTGAGETQYF
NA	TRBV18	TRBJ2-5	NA	TGTGCCAGCTCACCCGGACACTTGCAAGAGACCCAGTACTTC	CASSPGHLQETQYF
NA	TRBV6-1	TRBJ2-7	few	TGTGCCAGCAGCCGGGACTCCAGCGAGCAGTACTTC	CASSRDSSEQYF
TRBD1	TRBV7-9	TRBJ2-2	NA	TGTGCCAGCAGCTCGCGGCGATACAGGGGGCCGAACACCGGGGAGCTGTTTTTT	CASSSRRYRGPNTGELFF
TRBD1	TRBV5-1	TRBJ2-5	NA	TGCGCCAGCAGCTACTTGGGACAGGGGGCCTCGACCCAGTACTTC	CASSYLGQGASTQYF
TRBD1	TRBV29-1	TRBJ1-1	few	TGCAGCGTTGTTTTCAGGGGGCGGAACACTGAAGCTTTCTTT	CSVVFRGRNTEAFF
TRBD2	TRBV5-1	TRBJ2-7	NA	TGCGCCAGCACTTTTACACTAGCGCGAGACTCCTACGAGCAGTACTTC	CASTFTLARDSYEQYF
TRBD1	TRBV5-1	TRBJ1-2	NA	TGCGCCAGCAGCCTGGACAGGGCGAGCGGTGGCTACACCTTC	CASSLDRASGGYTF
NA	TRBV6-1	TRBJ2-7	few	TGTGCCAGCAGCGAAGACAGCAGCTCCTACGAGCAGTACTTC	CASSEDSSSYEQYF
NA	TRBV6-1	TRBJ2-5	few	TGTGCCAGCAGGCAGGGTTGGGGGGAGACCCAGTACTTC	CASRQGWGETQYF
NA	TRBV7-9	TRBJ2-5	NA	TGTGCCAGCAGCTTAGCGCGCAGGGCACCTGAGACCCAGTACTTC	CASSLARRAPETQYF
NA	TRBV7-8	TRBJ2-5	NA	TGTGCCAGCAGCCCAGGACAGCAAGAGACCCAGTACTTC	CASSPGQQETQYF
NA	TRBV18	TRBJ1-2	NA	TGTGCCAGCTCACCACTTGTGGAGGGAGGATCCTATGGCTACACCTTC	CASSPLVEGGSYGYTF
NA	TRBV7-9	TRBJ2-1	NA	TGTGCCAGCAGATACATGGAACAGGGATACAATGAGCAGTTCTTC	CASRYMEQGYNEQFF
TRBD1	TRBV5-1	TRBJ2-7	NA	TGCGCCAGCAGCCCGACAGGGACATCCTACGAGCAGTACTTC	CASSPTGTSYEQYF
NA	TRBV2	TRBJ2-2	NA	TGTGCCAGCAGTGGCAGGGGATGGGACACCGGGGAGCTGTTTTTT	CASSGRGWDTGELFF
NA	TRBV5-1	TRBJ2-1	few	TGCGCCAGCAGCTTGGACCAGAACAATGAGCAGTTCTTC	CASSLDQNNEQFF
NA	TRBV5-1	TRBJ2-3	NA	TGCGCCAGCAGCTTGGTGCCTGGGTCAGGAGATACGCAGTATTTT	CASSLVPGSGDTQYF
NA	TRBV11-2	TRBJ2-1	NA	TGTGCCAGCAGTTCCGGGCCTAACTACAATGAGCAGTTCTTC	CASSSGPNYNEQFF
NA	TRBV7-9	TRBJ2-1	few	TGTGCCAGCAGCTTAACACAGGGAAACAATGAGCAGTTCTTC	CASSLTQGNNEQFF
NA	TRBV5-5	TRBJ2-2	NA	TGTGCCAGCAGCTTGGTGGGACCCGGGGAGCTGTTTTTT	CASSLVGPGELFF
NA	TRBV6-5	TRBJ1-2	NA	TGTGCCAGCAGAGTCGACGGCTTCTATGGCTACACCTTC	CASRVDGFYGYTF
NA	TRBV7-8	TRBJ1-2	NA	TGTGCCAGCAGCCCAGTTGGGGGACTAGGAAACTATGGCTACACCTTC	CASSPVGGLGNYGYTF
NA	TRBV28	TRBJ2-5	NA	TGTGCCAGCAGCTCTGGGACACAAGAGACCCAGTACTTC	CASSSGTQETQYF
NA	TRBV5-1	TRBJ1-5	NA	TGCGCCAGCAGCTTTTCGGGAAATCAGCCCCAGCATTTT	CASSFSGNQPQHF
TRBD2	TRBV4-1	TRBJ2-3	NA	TGCGCCAGCAGCCAAACCGGGACTAGCGGAACTAGCACAGATACGCAGTATTTT	CASSQTGTSGTSTDTQYF